This TCR beta chain comes out of a study of molecular identifiers for immune sequencing clone quantification. Findings and limits, study-wide: Beyond 20 RNA copies, clones held over 98% of effector molecules, compared with under 1% in naive cells.

Previously published methods and listed TCR primers were used for the bulk TCR libraries. TCRdb redid the calling of the PCR reads with MiXCR, one entry per CDR3 protein. The table lists about 100,000 distinct CDR3 sequences, roughly 38% of them singletons. Of note for this clonotype: Its antigen is currently unknown. A much bigger clone sits one base away, suggesting this may be a read error.

This CDR3 is 13 amino acids long. Looked up from germline, CDR1 is SQVTM and CDR2 is ANQGSEA. The clonotype originates from a human donor in good health. Some libraries in this study had Jurkat cell RNA spiked in. The V and J genes are TRBV29-1 and TRBJ2-2; D is perhaps TRBD1 or TRBD2 (5 bases each). The sample comprised naive CD8+ T cells from blood, with Jurkat cell RNA spiked in. Subset indicated: FACS-sorted CD8+CD4-CCR7+CD45RA+ naive T cells. CDR3 amino acids: CSVARVNTGELIF. The DNA of the CDR3 is TGCAGCGTTGCCAGGGTGAACACCGGGGAGCTGATTTTT.